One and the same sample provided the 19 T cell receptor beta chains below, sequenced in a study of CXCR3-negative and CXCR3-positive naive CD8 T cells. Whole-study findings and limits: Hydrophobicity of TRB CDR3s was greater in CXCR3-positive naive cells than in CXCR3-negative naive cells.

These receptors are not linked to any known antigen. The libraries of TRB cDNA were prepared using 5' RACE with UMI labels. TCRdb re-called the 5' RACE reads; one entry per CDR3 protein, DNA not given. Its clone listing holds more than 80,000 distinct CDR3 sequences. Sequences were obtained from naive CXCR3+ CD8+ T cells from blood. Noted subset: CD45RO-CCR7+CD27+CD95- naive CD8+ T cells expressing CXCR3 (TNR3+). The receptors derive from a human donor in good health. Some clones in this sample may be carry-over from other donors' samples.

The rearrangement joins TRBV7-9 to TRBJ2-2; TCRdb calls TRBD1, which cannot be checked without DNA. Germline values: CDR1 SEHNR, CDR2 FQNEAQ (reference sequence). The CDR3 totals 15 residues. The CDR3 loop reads CAVTLGTTNTGELFF.

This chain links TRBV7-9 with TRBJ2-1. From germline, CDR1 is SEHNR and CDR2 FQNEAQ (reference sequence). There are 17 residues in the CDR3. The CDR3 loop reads CASSFVVVAFGNNEQFF.

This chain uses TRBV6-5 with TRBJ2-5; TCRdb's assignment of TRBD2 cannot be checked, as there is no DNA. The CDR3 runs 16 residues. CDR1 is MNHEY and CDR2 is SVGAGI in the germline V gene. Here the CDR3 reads CASSYGGLAEEETQYF.

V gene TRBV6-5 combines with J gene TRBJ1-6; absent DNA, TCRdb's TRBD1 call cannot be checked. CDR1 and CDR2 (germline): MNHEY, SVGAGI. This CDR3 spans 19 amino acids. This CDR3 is CASRHNHYSTGGDGSPLHF.

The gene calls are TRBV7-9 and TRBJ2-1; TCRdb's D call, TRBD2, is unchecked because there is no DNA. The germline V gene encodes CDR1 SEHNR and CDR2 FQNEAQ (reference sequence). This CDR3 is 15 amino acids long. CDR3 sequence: CASSSGLAGTNEQFF.

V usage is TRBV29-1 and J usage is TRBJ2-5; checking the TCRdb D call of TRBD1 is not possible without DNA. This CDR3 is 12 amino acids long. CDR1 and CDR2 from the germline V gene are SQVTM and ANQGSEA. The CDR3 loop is CSVGAGGGDQYF. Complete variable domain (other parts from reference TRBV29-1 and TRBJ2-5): SAVISQKPSRDICQRGTSLTIQCQVDSQVTMMFWYRQQPGQSLTLIATANQGSEATYESGFVIDKFPISRPNLTFSTLTVSNMSPEDSSIYLCSVGAGGGDQYFGPGTRLLVL.

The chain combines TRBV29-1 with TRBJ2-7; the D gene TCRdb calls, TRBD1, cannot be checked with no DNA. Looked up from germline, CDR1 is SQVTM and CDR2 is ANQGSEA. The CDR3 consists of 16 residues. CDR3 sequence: CSVEEPLRDNSYEQYF.

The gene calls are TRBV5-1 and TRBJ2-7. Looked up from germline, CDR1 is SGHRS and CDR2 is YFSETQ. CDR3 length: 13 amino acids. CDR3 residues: CASKAGDSYEQYF.

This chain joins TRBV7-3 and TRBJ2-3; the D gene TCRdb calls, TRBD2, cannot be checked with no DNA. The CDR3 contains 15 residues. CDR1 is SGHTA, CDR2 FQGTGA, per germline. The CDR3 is CASSSGAGVTDTQYF. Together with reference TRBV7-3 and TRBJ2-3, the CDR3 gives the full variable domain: GAGVSQTPSNKVTEKGKYVELRCDPISGHTALYWYRQSLGQGPEFLIYFQGTGAADDSGLPNDRFFAVRPEGSVSTLKIQRTERGDSAVYLCASSSGAGVTDTQYFGPGTRLTVL.

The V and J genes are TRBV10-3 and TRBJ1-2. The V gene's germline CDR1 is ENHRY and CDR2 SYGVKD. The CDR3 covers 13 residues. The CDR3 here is CAISEISSYGYTF.

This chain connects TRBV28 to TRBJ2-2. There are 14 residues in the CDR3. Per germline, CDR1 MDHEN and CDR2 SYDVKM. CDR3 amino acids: CASSYVGGTGELFF.

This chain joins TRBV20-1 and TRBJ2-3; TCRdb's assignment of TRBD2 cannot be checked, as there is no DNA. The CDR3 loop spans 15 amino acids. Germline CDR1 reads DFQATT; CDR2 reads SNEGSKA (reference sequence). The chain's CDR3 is CSATEAITRIGTQYF.

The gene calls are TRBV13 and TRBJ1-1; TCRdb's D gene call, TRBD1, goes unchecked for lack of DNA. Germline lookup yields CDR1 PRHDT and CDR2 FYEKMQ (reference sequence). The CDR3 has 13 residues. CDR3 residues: CASSLVGAAEAFF.

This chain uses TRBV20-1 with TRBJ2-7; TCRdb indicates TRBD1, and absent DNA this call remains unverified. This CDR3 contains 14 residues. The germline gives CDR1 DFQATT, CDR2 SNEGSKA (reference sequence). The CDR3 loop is CSARDLGQSYEQYF.

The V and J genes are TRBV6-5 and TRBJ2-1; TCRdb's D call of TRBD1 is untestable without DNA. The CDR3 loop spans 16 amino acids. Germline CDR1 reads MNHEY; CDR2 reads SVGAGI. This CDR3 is CASSQTSTGIHNEQFF.

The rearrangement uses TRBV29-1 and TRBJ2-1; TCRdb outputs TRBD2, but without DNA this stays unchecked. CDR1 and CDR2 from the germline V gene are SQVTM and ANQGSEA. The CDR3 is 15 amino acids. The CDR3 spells CSVEDWRGADNEQFF.

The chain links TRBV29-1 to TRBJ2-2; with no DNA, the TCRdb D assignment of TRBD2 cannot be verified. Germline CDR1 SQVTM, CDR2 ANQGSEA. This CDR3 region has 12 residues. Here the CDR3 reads CSVLEGTGELFF.

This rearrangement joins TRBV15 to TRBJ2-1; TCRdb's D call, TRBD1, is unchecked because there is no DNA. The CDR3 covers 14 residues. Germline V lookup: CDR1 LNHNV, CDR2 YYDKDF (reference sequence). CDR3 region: CATGSGTGYNEQFF. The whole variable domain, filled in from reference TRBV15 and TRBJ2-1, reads DAMVIQNPRYQVTQFGKPVTLSCSQTLNHNVMYWYQQKSSQAPKLLFHYYDKDFNNEADTPDNFQSRRPNTSFCFLDIRSPGLGDTAMYLCATGSGTGYNEQFFGPGTRLTVL.

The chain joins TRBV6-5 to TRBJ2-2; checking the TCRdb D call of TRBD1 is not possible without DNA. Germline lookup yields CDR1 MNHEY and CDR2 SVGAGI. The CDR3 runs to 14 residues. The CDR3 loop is CASSYTGTPGELFF.